The next 9 T cell receptor beta chains were all read from a single sample in a study of T cells after yellow fever vaccination (dated by TCRdb to between 2019 and 2020). Sample treatment or condition, as interpreted from the label and publication: live attenuated yellow fever vaccine strain. The library was generated by 5' RACE. Sequencer: Illumina NovaSeq 6000. Starting from the raw public reads, TCRdb applied fastp trimming at Q25, assembled clones with MiXCR and retained in-frame beta chains. Rows matching on CDR3 protein sequence are summarized as one entry with the most common DNA and genes. The sample records about 310,000 distinct CDR3 sequences, roughly 3.5% of which are singletons. The ten most abundant clones make up 20% to 30% of the sample. Here the sequenced sample was PBMCs, taken on the day of the yellow fever booster vaccination. These receptors all come from a young man who received the YFV17D yellow fever vaccine.

This clonotype was counted at least ten times. The genes are TRBV7-2 and TRBJ2-5, with D maybe TRBD2 (5 bases). Germline V gene data show CDR1 as SGHTA and CDR2 as FQGNSA. CDR3 length equals 15 residues. V dropped 6 bases and J dropped 1 base, with 15 bases sitting between them. CDR3 sequence: CASSGVRGLQETQYF. The CDR3 nucleotides are TGTGCCAGCAGTGGGGTTAGAGGGCTCCAAGAGACCCAGTACTTC.

This rearrangement joins TRBV27 to TRBJ2-7, with D maybe TRBD1 (6 bases). V was pared by 4 bases and J by 5 bases, with 15 bases between. Germline values: CDR1 MNHEY, CDR2 SMNVEV (reference sequence). This CDR3 has 14 amino acids. CDR3 nucleotides: TGTGCCAGCAGTTCTTTAGACAGGCATCACGAGCAGTACTTC. It codes for CASSSLDRHHEQYF.

This clonotype has more than one count but fewer than ten. This chain uses TRBV7-2 with TRBJ2-3; 7 nucleotides line up with TRBD2. There are 13 residues in the CDR3. V was clipped by 5 bases and J by 10 bases; unmatched bases: 9. Germline assignment: CDR1 SGHTA and CDR2 FQGNSA. This CDR3 reads CASSPLGGAAQYF. The CDR3 nucleotides read TGTGCCAGCAGCCCGTTGGGAGGGGCGGCGCAGTATTTT. Looking up the rest from reference TRBV7-2 and TRBJ2-3 gives the full variable domain: GAGVSQSPSNKVTEKGKDVELRCDPISGHTALYWYRQSLGQGLEFLIYFQGNSAPDKSGLPSDRFSAERTGGSVSTLTIQRTQQEDSAVYLCASSPLGGAAQYFGPGTRLTVL.

This clonotype was counted many times. The chain couples TRBV12-3 or TRBV12-4 to TRBJ1-1; D not certain. With 3 bases removed from V and 0 bases from J, the gap between germline ends came to 5 bases. The CDR3 extends over 13 amino acids. The CDR3 DNA follows: TGTGCCAGCAGTTTCGAGGTGAACACTGAAGCTTTCTTT. Translation: CASSFEVNTEAFF.

Many counts were recorded for this clonotype. The chain uses TRBV5-5 and TRBJ1-5, with TRBD1 matching over 9 bases. The CDR3 is 15 residues long. CDR1 is SGHKS and CDR2 is YYEKEE in the germline V gene (reference sequence). Germline trimming cut 3 bases from V and 6 bases from J; bases unmatched to any gene: 7. The CDR3 protein is CASSYGTGRRQPQHF. The CDR3 DNA sequence: TGTGCCAGCAGCTACGGGACAGGGCGGCGTCAGCCCCAGCATTTT.

This clonotype was recorded at least ten times. The V and J genes are TRBV20-1 and TRBJ2-7, with D uncertain. Germline V gene sequence: CDR1 DFQATT, CDR2 SNEGSKA (reference sequence). This CDR3 is 14 amino acids long. Trimming stripped 0 bases from V and 0 bases from J, with 9 bases between. The CDR3 DNA reads TGCAGTGCTAGAGATGTCGGTAGCTCCTACGAGCAGTACTTC. Translating it yields CSARDVGSSYEQYF.

This clonotype has just a few counts. J is TRBJ2-5 and V is TRBV4-3; maybe TRBD2 (5 bases). Trimming removed 0 bases from V and 5 bases from J, with 13 bases in between. Per germline, CDR1 LGHNA and CDR2 YSLEER. This CDR3 has 15 residues. The CDR3 nucleotides are TGCGCCAGCAGCCAAGATCAGAGGGCCCATGAGACCCAGTACTTC. Protein sequence: CASSQDQRAHETQYF.

This clonotype was counted a few times. This chain joins TRBV7-6 and TRBJ2-3; TRBD2 matches at 8 bases. The length of the CDR3 is 16 residues. Germline V gives CDR1 SGHVS, CDR2 FNYEAQ. The V segment lost 5 bases and the J segment 6 bases; nucleotides outside the gene matches: 13. The CDR3 sequence: CASSPSKRGHLDTQYF. The CDR3 nucleotides are TGTGCCAGCAGCCCCAGTAAGCGGGGGCACCTGGATACGCAGTATTTT.

This clonotype was seen many times. V usage is TRBV7-2 and J usage is TRBJ2-3; TRBD1 matches at 7 bases. Germline CDR1 is SGHTA and CDR2 is FQGNSA. This CDR3 has 16 residues. V lost 4 bases to trimming and J lost 5 bases; unmatched junction nucleotides: 12. DNA for the CDR3: TGTGCCAGCAGCTCACCTAGGGCAAGGGGGCGAGATACGCAGTATTTT. Translated: CASSSPRARGRDTQYF.